Following are 11 T cell receptor beta chains from one sample sequenced in a study of CD8 T cells in ankylosing spondylitis (dated by TCRdb to between 2016 and 2019). Libraries were constructed by 5' RACE. The reads were generated on an Illumina HiSeq 2500. Through fastp at Q25 and MiXCR, TCRdb rebuilt clones from the public reads, retaining in-frame beta chains. Merged by CDR3 protein, the rows form single entries marked with the most common genes and DNA. This sample has approximately 100,000 distinct CDR3 sequences in its table, and 24% of those were observed once. The leading ten clones occupy approximately 13% of the sample. Sequenced sample: synovial fluid, either unsorted or a sorted T cell fraction (not recorded which). All receptors come from a male donor with ankylosing spondylitis.

The J gene is TRBJ1-2, the V gene TRBV29-1; TRBD1 agrees at 7 bases. CDR3 length equals 12 residues. Germline values: CDR1 SQVTM, CDR2 ANQGSEA. The V gene end was trimmed by 7 bases and the J gene end by 0 bases; junction bases not matched to a gene: 2. The chain's CDR3 is CSGQGANYGYTF. The CDR3 DNA is TGCAGCGGTCAGGGGGCTAACTATGGCTACACCTTC.

This clonotype was observed a few times. This sequence joins TRBV24-1 and TRBJ2-5; TRBD2 might be the D (6 bases). Trimming stripped 1 base from V and 3 bases from J, with 11 bases between. CDR3 length: 15 amino acids. Germline V CDR1 and CDR2: KGHDR, SFDVKD. The CDR3 here is CATSDFGTGEETQYF. CDR3 sequence (DNA): TGTGCCACCAGTGATTTCGGCACGGGAGAAGAGACCCAGTACTTC.

This clonotype was seen once. The rearrangement uses TRBV4-2 and TRBJ2-1; D unresolved. Germline V CDR1 and CDR2: LGHNA, YNFKEQ. The V gene lost 0 bases and the J gene lost 0 bases, with 15 bases spanning the gap. The CDR3 spans 18 residues. The CDR3 sequence: CASSQDLRIASSYNEQFF. The CDR3 DNA follows: TGTGCCAGCAGCCAAGATCTCCGCATAGCATCCTCCTACAATGAGCAGTTCTTC.

This clonotype has a count of ten or more. CDR3 sequence: CASSRGSGQGSEQYV. CDR3 DNA: TGTGCCAGCTCAAGAGGGTCGGGACAGGGCTCCGAGCAGTACGTC. V and J are TRBV18 and TRBJ2-7, with TRBD1 identical over 9 bases. The V gene end was trimmed by 5 bases and the J gene end by 6 bases; junction bases not matched to a gene: 11. The CDR3 contains 15 residues. Germline lookup yields CDR1 KGHSH and CDR2 LQKENI.

This clonotype appeared a few times. The V gene is TRBV12-3 or TRBV12-4, the J gene TRBJ2-1; perhaps TRBD1 as D (6 bases). The V end lost 3 bases, the J end lost 9 bases, and 12 bases lay between the germline ends. The CDR3 has 13 residues. The CDR3 loop is CASSFQLQGEQFF. The CDR3 nucleotides are TGTGCCAGCAGTTTTCAGTTACAGGGTGAGCAGTTCTTC.

The V and J genes are TRBV5-1 and TRBJ2-7; the D gene is possibly TRBD2 (6 bases). The CDR3 loop spans 14 amino acids. Germline V CDR1 and CDR2: SGHRS, YFSETQ. Trimming cost V 2 bases and J 6 bases, with 15 bases left between them. The CDR3 spells CASSFLGEDGEQYV. In nucleotides, the CDR3 is TGCGCCAGCAGCTTTTTGGGGGAGGATGGCGAGCAGTACGTC.

The chain carries TRBV20-1 and TRBJ2-3; 8 positions agree with TRBD2. This CDR3 spans 14 amino acids. The germline V gene has CDR1 DFQATT and CDR2 SNEGSKA (reference sequence). Trimming cost V 1 base and J 2 bases; bases outside gene matches: 2. The DNA of the CDR3 is TGCAGTGCTAGAGCAGCGGGAGACACAGATACGCAGTATTTT. Residues: CSARAAGDTDTQYF.

The CDR3 DNA reads TGTGCCAGCAGTTTAGGGTGGAATGAGCAGTTCTTC. Amino acids: CASSLGWNEQFF. V and J are TRBV12-3 or TRBV12-4 and TRBJ2-1; D unclear. V dropped 1 base and J dropped 7 bases, with 5 bases sitting between them. The CDR3 extends over 12 amino acids.

The CDR3 DNA is TGTGCCAGCAGCTTAGCCCCTAGCAGTGATGAGCAGTTCTTC. Translated: CASSLAPSSDEQFF. The rearrangement uses TRBV7-2 and TRBJ2-1, with D perhaps matching TRBD2 (5 bases). CDR1 and CDR2 from the germline V gene are SGHTA and FQGNSA. Trimming cost V 0 bases and J 8 bases, with 11 bases left between them. The CDR3 is made up of 14 amino acids. Drawing the rest from reference TRBV7-2 and TRBJ2-1, the complete variable domain is GAGVSQSPSNKVTEKGKDVELRCDPISGHTALYWYRQSLGQGLEFLIYFQGNSAPDKSGLPSDRFSAERTGGSVSTLTIQRTQQEDSAVYLCASSLAPSSDEQFFGPGTRLTVL.

The chain combines TRBV27 with TRBJ2-6; D is uncertain. CDR3 size: 14 residues. CDR1 and CDR2 from the germline V gene are MNHEY and SMNVEV (reference sequence). The V gene lost 7 bases and the J gene lost 3 bases, with 10 bases spanning the gap. The CDR3: CASTNRGGANVLTF. The CDR3 region has the DNA TGTGCCAGCACTAACAGAGGTGGGGCCAACGTCCTGACTTTC.

In this sample, this clonotype turned up many times. The chain links TRBV29-1 to TRBJ1-3; D ambiguous. The CDR3 is made up of 12 amino acids. From germline, CDR1 is SQVTM and CDR2 ANQGSEA. Trimming took off 5 bases at V and 8 bases at J, with 13 bases between the two ends. CDR3 amino acids: CSVSRQPDTIYF. CDR3 in DNA: TGCAGCGTTTCCCGCCAGCCGGACACCATATATTTT.